This TCR beta chain is drawn from a study of CD4 T cell repertoires in COVID-19. For the study at large: CFSE-low cells expanded nine to eleven days with IL-2, then restimulated with other coronavirus spikes. General study points: SARS-CoV and/or HKU1 spike cultures shared between about 6 and 26% of SARS-CoV-2 clonotypes.

TCRdb's copy holds only in-frame clones and misses some; the assay was immunoSEQ multiplex PCR. Of some 24,000 clones in the sample, 93% were seen once. To note about this clone: Its antigen is as yet unknown.

These memory T cells were uncultured and sequenced directly after ex vivo isolation. The length of the CDR3 is 15 residues. Germline V gene lookup returns CDR1 SGHVS and CDR2 FNYEAQ. Trimming took off 1 base at V and 1 base at J, with 11 bases between the two ends. Material: circulating follicular helper CD4+ T cells (cTfh) from blood, obtained before the COVID-19 pandemic. The chain links TRBV7-6 to TRBJ2-7, with D unresolved. The clonotype comes from a human donor who had COVID-19. CDR3 protein: CASSLESARSYEQYF. The CDR3 DNA follows: TGTGCCAGCAGCTTAGAATCAGCCAGGTCCTACGAGCAGTACTTC.